This TCR beta chain originates from a study of cytomegalovirus exposure and HLA in healthy donors. About this clone: As yet, its antigen is unknown.

The study ran its PCR with 60 Vbeta and 13 Jbeta primers. Original processing notes: A later analysis tallied tens of millions of unique TCR beta chains, roughly 11 million of them shared. The assay was immunoSEQ multiplex PCR, and TCRdb's table has in-frame clones only and misses some. That table gives V, J and clone size, and the DNA gave D and trimming. The sample yields approximately 150,000 clones, about four fifths seen once. Overall study findings and caveats: A prior analysis recorded that most TCR beta V segments were productive about 87% or about 30% of the time.

The CDR3 consists of 20 residues. The donors were healthy bone marrow donors. This receptor was identified in a woman between 50 and 59 years old in good health and CMV-seronegative. Sequencing was done on a sample of PBMCs. V gene TRBV21-1 combines with J gene TRBJ1-2. TRBV21-1 has pseudogene status. The CDR3 loop is CASSKSGRDYQAEGRYGYTF. CDR3 coding DNA: TGTGCCAGCAGCAAAAGTGGCCGGGACTACCAAGCGGAGGGACGGTATGGCTACACCTTC.